The clone carrying this T cell receptor (beta chain) was found a few times. Its antigen is undetermined. Sequencing was performed with immunoSEQ multiplex PCR; in TCRdb, only in-frame clones are kept and a portion is missing. The table has roughly 100,000 clones, roughly 84% seen once. This entry belongs to a study of T cell responses to AZD1222 COVID-19 vaccine. Study in general: Second-dose intervals near 4 or 12 weeks were combined.

Study-wide results and caveats: Among the donors, most were white British and more were female, and clonal diversity was possibly underestimated. With two AZD1222 doses given, Spike-specific TCR breadth and depth both rose.

The germline CDR1 and CDR2 sequences are SGHNT and YYREEE (reference sequence). Trimming removed 4 bases from V and 3 bases from J; junction bases left unmatched: 4. The CDR3 spans 14 residues. Sequencing was performed on peripheral blood, taken on day 0 of AZD1222 vaccination. The rearrangement links TRBV5-4 to TRBJ1-2; 9 bases are a match to TRBD1. The receptor comes from an adult in good health. The CDR3 bases are TGTGCCAGCAGCCATGGGGACAGGGACTATGGCTACACCTTC. Amino acids: CASSHGDRDYGYTF.